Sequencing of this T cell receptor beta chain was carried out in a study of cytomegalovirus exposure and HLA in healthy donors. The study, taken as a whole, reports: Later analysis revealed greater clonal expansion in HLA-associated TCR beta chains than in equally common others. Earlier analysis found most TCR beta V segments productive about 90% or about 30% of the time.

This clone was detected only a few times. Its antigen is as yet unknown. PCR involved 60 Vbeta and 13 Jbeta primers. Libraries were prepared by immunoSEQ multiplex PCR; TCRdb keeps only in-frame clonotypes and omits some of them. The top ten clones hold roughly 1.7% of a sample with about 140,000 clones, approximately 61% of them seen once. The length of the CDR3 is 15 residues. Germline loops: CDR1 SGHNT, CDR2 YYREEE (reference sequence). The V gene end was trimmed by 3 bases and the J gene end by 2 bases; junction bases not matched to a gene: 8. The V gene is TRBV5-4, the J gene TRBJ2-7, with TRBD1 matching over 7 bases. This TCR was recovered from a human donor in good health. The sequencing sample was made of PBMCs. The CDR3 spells CASSSDRALPYEQYF. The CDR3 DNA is TGTGCCAGCAGCTCCGACAGGGCTCTGCCCTACGAGCAGTACTTC.